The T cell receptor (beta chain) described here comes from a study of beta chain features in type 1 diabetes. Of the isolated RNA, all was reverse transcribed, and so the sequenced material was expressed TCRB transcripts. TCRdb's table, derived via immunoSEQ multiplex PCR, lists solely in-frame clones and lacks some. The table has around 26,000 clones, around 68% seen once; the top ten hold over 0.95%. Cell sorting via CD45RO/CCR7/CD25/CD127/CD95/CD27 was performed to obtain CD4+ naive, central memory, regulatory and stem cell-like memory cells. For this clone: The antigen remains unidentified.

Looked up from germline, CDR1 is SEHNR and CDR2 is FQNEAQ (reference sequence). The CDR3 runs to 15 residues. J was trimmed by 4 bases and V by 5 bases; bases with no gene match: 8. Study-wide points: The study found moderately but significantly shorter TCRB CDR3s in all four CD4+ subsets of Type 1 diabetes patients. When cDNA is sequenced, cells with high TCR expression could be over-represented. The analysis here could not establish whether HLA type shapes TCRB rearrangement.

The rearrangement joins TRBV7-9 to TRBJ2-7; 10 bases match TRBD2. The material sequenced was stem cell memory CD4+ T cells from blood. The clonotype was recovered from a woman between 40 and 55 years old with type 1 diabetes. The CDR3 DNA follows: TGTGCCAGCAGCATTTCTAGCGGGAGACGGTACGAGCAGTACTTC. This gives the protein CASSISSGRRYEQYF.